This T cell receptor (beta chain) was captured by sequencing in a study of PD-1 blockade in classical Hodgkin lymphoma. The repertoire was sequenced with immunoSEQ multiplex PCR; TCRdb's copy has only in-frame clones and lacks some. The table shows tens of thousands of clones, with roughly 80% occurring only once. The CDR3 length is 14 residues. The V gene end was trimmed by 0 bases and the J gene end by 7 bases; junction bases not matched to a gene: 5. Germline V gene lookup returns CDR1 SGHDT and CDR2 YYEEEE. Brentuximab vedotin exposure varied among the patients, all of whom had relapsed after autologous stem cell transplantation.

The TCR comes from a human donor with classical Hodgkin lymphoma. The specimen was peripheral blood mononuclear cells (PBMCs), collected before the second cycle of nivolumab. This chain uses TRBV5-6 with TRBJ2-3, with 7 bases fitting TRBD2. CDR3: CASSLAGRVNTQYF. CDR3 nucleotide sequence: TGTGCCAGCAGCTTGGCGGGGAGGGTAAATACGCAGTATTTT.